The 21 T cell receptor beta chains below all came from one sample that was sequenced in a study of cytomegalovirus exposure and HLA in healthy donors. PCR employed 60 Vbeta and 13 Jbeta primers. Repertoires were generated with immunoSEQ multiplex PCR, while TCRdb's copy carries only in-frame clones and drops some. There are about 160,000 clones in the sample; around four fifths occur only once, and more than 1% lies in the top ten. Specimen: PBMCs. Source of these receptors: a boy under 10 years old in good health and CMV-seronegative.

J is TRBJ2-1 and V is TRBV2, with a weak D call TRBD1 (6 bases). V was cut by 4 bases and J by 4 bases, with 14 bases left in between. Per the germline V gene, CDR1 is SNHLY and CDR2 is FYNNEI. The CDR3 length is 15 residues. The CDR3 DNA reads TGTGCCAGCAGTGCGGGGCAGGGGTGGTACAATGAGCAGTTCTTC. Translated, it gives CASSAGQGWYNEQFF. Together with reference TRBV2 and TRBJ2-1, the CDR3 gives the full variable domain: EPEVTQTPSHQVTQMGQEVILRCVPISNHLYFYWYRQILGQKVEFLVSFYNNEISEKSEIFDDQFSVERPDGSNFTLKIRSTKLEDSAMYFCASSAGQGWYNEQFFGPGTRLTVL.

The table lists this clone with a few counts. This chain links TRBV30 with TRBJ1-1, with D possibly matching TRBD1 (5 bases). The CDR3 contains 13 residues. V shed 4 bases and J shed 4 bases, with 13 bases lying between them. The germline V gene encodes CDR1 GTSNPN and CDR2 SVGIG (reference sequence). The CDR3 DNA reads TGTGCCTGGATAGCGAGGAGGGGCACTGAAGCTTTCTTT. Encoded protein: CAWIARRGTEAFF.

The chain carries TRBV4-3 and TRBJ2-1; TRBD2 matches 7 bases. The J segment lost 8 bases and the V segment lost 0 bases, leaving 16 bases of the junction unmatched. Germline CDR1 is LGHNA and CDR2 is YSLEER. The length of the CDR3 is 18 residues. CDR3 DNA: TGCGCCAGCAGCCAAGATGTAGACCTAGCGGACCTACCCGATGAGCAGTTCTTC. Translating it yields CASSQDVDLADLPDEQFF.

This sequence joins TRBV2 and TRBJ2-7; 7 bases fit TRBD1. V gave up 7 bases and J gave up 5 bases; unmatched junction bases: 8. This CDR3 has 13 residues. From germline, CDR1 is SNHLY and CDR2 FYNNEI. CDR3 amino acids: CASNYWTGDEQYF. The CDR3 nucleotides are TGTGCCAGCAATTATTGGACAGGCGACGAGCAGTACTTC.

The chain joins TRBV7-2 to TRBJ2-2, with TRBD1 matching over 8 bases. From germline, CDR1 is SGHTA and CDR2 FQGNSA. The CDR3 sequence is 17 residues long. After removal of 1 base from V and 1 base from J, the junction contained 5 bases not matched to a gene. The CDR3 DNA sequence: TGTGCCAGCAGCTTAGGGAGACAGGGGCGGAACACCGGGGAGCTGTTTTTT. This encodes CASSLGRQGRNTGELFF. Complete variable domain (other parts from reference TRBV7-2 and TRBJ2-2): GAGVSQSPSNKVTEKGKDVELRCDPISGHTALYWYRQSLGQGLEFLIYFQGNSAPDKSGLPSDRFSAERTGGSVSTLTIQRTQQEDSAVYLCASSLGRQGRNTGELFFGEGSRLTVL.

CDR3 sequence: CASSQPLGEQYF. CDR3 bases: TGCGCCAGCAGCCAGCCGCTAGGAGAGCAGTACTTC. The chain joins TRBV4-1 to TRBJ2-7; the D is unclear. In germline, CDR1 is MGHRA, CDR2 YSYEKL. This CDR3 is 12 amino acids long. V lost 3 bases and J 7 bases, leaving 10 bases between the germline ends.

This clone was found once. The rearrangement links TRBV19 to TRBJ2-2; TRBD2 matches at 9 bases. V shed 8 bases, J shed 0 bases, and the junction held 4 bases outside the gene matches. This CDR3 contains 15 residues. Per germline, CDR1 LNHDA and CDR2 SQIVND (reference sequence). The CDR3 DNA follows: TGTGCCAGTTGGCGGGGGGGCTCGAACACCGGGGAGCTGTTTTTT. Residues: CASWRGGSNTGELFF.

The rearrangement joins TRBV9 to TRBJ2-5; D may be TRBD1 (5 bases). This CDR3 contains 13 residues. Germline assignment: CDR1 SGDLS and CDR2 YYNGEE. With 2 bases removed from V and 5 bases from J, the gap between germline ends came to 10 bases. DNA of the CDR3: TGTGCCAGCAGCGTCTCCTCAGGGGAGACCCAGTACTTC. Amino acids: CASSVSSGETQYF.

The rearrangement joins TRBV5-4 to TRBJ2-5; the D is unclear. The CDR3 length is 11 residues. The germline V and J ends were trimmed by 2 bases and 3 bases, with 2 bases remaining between them. Germline loops: CDR1 SGHNT, CDR2 YYREEE (reference sequence). CDR3 in amino acids: CASSFKETQYF. In DNA, the CDR3 is TGTGCCAGCAGCTTTAAAGAGACCCAGTACTTC. Combining the CDR3 with reference TRBV5-4 and TRBJ2-5 gives the whole variable domain ETGVTQSPTHLIKTRGQQVTLRCSSQSGHNTVSWYQQALGQGPQFIFQYYREEENGRGNFPPRFSGLQFPNYSSELNVNALELDDSALYLCASSFKETQYFGPGTRLLVL.

This chain links TRBV6-6 with TRBJ2-3, with D possibly being TRBD1 (6 bases). The CDR3 has 15 amino acids. Trimming took 1 base from V and 3 from J, leaving 11 bases between them. In germline, CDR1 is MNHNY, CDR2 SVGAGI (reference sequence). The CDR3 coding sequence is TGTGCCAGCAGTTACTACCTGAGGGGGACAGATACGCAGTATTTT. Translation: CASSYYLRGTDTQYF.

This clone was detected only a few times. The V call is TRBV13, the J call TRBJ2-3, with 9 bases aligning to TRBD2. V shed 2 bases, J shed 5 bases, and the junction held 11 bases outside the gene matches. CDR1 PRHDT and CDR2 FYEKMQ come from the germline V gene (reference sequence). This CDR3 region has 17 residues. CDR3 amino acids: CASSLIRAGGPGDTQYF. CDR3 coding DNA: TGTGCCAGCAGCTTAATCCGGGCGGGAGGGCCCGGAGATACGCAGTATTTT.

In nucleotides, the CDR3 is TGTGCCAGCAGCTTAGACTCGTTAACAGGGGACGGAGATACGCAGTATTTT. It encodes CASSLDSLTGDGDTQYF. The chain employs TRBV7-8 and TRBJ2-3; 7 nucleotides align to TRBD1. With 1 base clipped from V and 5 bases from J, the junction kept 12 bases outside the gene matches. There are 17 residues in the CDR3. Germline loops: CDR1 SGHVS, CDR2 FQNEAQ. The whole variable domain, filled in from reference TRBV7-8 and TRBJ2-3, reads GAGVSQSPRYKVAKRGQDVALRCDPISGHVSLFWYQQALGQGPEFLTYFQNEAQLDKSGLPSDRFFAERPEGSVSTLKIQRTQQEDSAVYLCASSLDSLTGDGDTQYFGPGTRLTVL.

The chain employs TRBV7-8 and TRBJ2-3, with a possible D match to TRBD2 (6 bases). V was clipped by 5 bases and J by 2 bases, with 14 bases between them. The CDR3 is made up of 15 amino acids. Germline CDR1 SGHVS, CDR2 FQNEAQ. CDR3 nucleotide sequence: TGTGCCAGCAGCCCTGGGGACTCCTACACAGATACGCAGTATTTT. Protein sequence: CASSPGDSYTDTQYF. The variable domain in full, completed from reference TRBV7-8 and TRBJ2-3, reads GAGVSQSPRYKVAKRGQDVALRCDPISGHVSLFWYQQALGQGPEFLTYFQNEAQLDKSGLPSDRFFAERPEGSVSTLKIQRTQQEDSAVYLCASSPGDSYTDTQYFGPGTRLTVL.

V gene TRBV13 combines with J gene TRBJ2-3; 13 nucleotides match TRBD2. This CDR3 spans 17 amino acids. The junction had 6 bases not matched to a gene; V was cut back by 5 bases and J by 1 base. Germline CDR1 reads PRHDT; CDR2 reads FYEKMQ (reference sequence). The CDR3 region has the DNA TGTGCCAGCAGCCCCGGGACTAGCGGGACGGGCACAGATACGCAGTATTTT. The encoded protein is CASSPGTSGTGTDTQYF.

V and J are TRBV6-5 and TRBJ2-1; no clear D. Trimming took off 6 bases at V and 5 bases at J, with 17 bases between the two ends. Per germline, CDR1 MNHEY and CDR2 SVGAGI. The CDR3 is made up of 15 amino acids. The CDR3 nucleotides read TGTGCCAGCAGCACTACCGTTGCCGAAGACAATGAGCAGTTCTTC. It specifies CASSTTVAEDNEQFF.

The genes are TRBV7-9 and TRBJ2-1; 12 nucleotides line up with TRBD1. This CDR3 comprises 17 residues. The V gene's germline CDR1 is SEHNR and CDR2 FQNEAQ (reference sequence). V gave up 7 bases and J gave up 7 bases; unmatched junction bases: 14. CDR3 amino acids: CASKGRPGQGANNEQFF. CDR3 coding DNA: TGTGCCAGCAAGGGTCGGCCGGGACAGGGGGCGAATAATGAGCAGTTCTTC. The whole variable domain, remainder taken from reference TRBV7-9 and TRBJ2-1, is DTGVSQNPRHKITKRGQNVTFRCDPISEHNRLYWYRQTLGQGPEFLTYFQNEAQLEKSRLLSDRFSAERPKGSFSTLEIQRTEQGDSAMYLCASKGRPGQGANNEQFFGPGTRLTVL.

The chain is built from TRBV30 and TRBJ1-3; no clear D. The CDR3 has 15 residues. Per the germline V gene, CDR1 is GTSNPN and CDR2 is SVGIG (reference sequence). Trimming shortened V by 0 bases and J by 4 bases, and 13 bases separated the two germline ends. In DNA form, the CDR3 reads TGTGCCTGGAGTGTGGGCCCTCCCAGAGGAAACACCATATATTTT. Residues: CAWSVGPPRGNTIYF.

The V call is TRBV6-5, the J call TRBJ1-2; D is perhaps TRBD1 (6 bases). V dropped 0 bases and J dropped 5 bases, with 13 bases sitting between them. CDR1 is MNHEY, CDR2 SVGAGI, per germline. The CDR3 is 15 amino acids. The CDR3 DNA follows: TGTGCCAGCAGTTACTCGAACAGGGCTTTGTATGGCTACACCTTC. It translates to CASSYSNRALYGYTF.

The rearrangement uses TRBV27 and TRBJ2-7, with TRBD1 matching over 8 bases. This CDR3 region has 15 residues. Germline CDR1 reads MNHEY; CDR2 reads SMNVEV (reference sequence). Trimming cost V 5 bases and J 0 bases; bases outside gene matches: 6. CDR3 coding DNA: TGTGCCAGCAGTACTCCGGGACAGGTCTCCTACGAGCAGTACTTC. Encoded protein: CASSTPGQVSYEQYF.

The rearrangement uses TRBV6-1 and TRBJ2-2; 12 bases agree with TRBD2. The CDR3 is 17 amino acids. The V and J ends lost 2 bases and 0 bases, in that order; junction bases with no gene match: 1. Germline assignment: CDR1 MNHNS and CDR2 SASEGT. The CDR3 region is CASSERLAGANTGELFF. The CDR3 DNA is TGTGCCAGCAGTGAACGACTAGCGGGGGCGAACACCGGGGAGCTGTTTTTT.

The gene calls are TRBV7-9 and TRBJ2-5, with a possible D match to TRBD2 (6 bases). The germline V gene encodes CDR1 SEHNR and CDR2 FQNEAQ (reference sequence). V lost 3 bases to trimming and J lost 2 bases, with 10 bases between them. The CDR3 length is 14 residues. The CDR3 DNA follows: TGTGCCAGCAGCTTTGGGGGGAGGCAAGAGACCCAGTACTTC. Its protein product is CASSFGGRQETQYF.